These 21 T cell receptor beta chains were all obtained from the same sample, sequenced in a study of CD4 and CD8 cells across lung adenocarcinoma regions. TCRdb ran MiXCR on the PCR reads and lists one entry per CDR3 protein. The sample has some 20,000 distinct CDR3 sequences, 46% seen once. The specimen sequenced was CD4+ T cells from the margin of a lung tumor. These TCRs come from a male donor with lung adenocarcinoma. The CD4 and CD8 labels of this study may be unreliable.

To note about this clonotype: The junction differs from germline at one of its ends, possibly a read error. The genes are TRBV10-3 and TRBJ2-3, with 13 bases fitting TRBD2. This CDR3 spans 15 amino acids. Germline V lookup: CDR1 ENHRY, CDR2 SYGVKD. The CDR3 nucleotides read TGTGCCTCAGGGGGACTAGCGGGACGCAAAGATACGCAGTACTTT. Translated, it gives CASGGLAGRKDTQYF.

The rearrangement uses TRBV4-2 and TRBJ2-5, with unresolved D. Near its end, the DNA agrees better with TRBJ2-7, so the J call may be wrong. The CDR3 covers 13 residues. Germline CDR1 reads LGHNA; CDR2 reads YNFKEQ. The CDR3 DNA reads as TGTGCCAGCAGCCAAGTATCGGTTGGCGAGCAGTACTTC. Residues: CASSQVSVGEQYF.

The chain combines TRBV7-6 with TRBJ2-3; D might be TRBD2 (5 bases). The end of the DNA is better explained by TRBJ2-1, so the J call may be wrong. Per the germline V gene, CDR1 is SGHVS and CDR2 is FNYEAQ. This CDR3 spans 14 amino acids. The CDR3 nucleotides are TGTGCCAGCAGCTTCGGCATGGTACGGGGTGAGCAGTTCTTC. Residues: CASSFGMVRGEQFF.

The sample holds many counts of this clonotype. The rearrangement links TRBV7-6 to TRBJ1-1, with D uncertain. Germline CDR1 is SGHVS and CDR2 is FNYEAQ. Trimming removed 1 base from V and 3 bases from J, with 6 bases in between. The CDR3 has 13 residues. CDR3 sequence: CASSLEMYTEAFF. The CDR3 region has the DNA TGTGCCAGCAGCTTAGAGATGTACACTGAAGCTTTCTTT. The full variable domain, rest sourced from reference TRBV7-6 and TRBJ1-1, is GAGVSQSPRYKVTKRGQDVALRCDPISGHVSLYWYRQALGQGPEFLTYFNYEAQQDKSGLPNDRFSAERPEGSISTLTIQRTEQRDSAMYRCASSLEMYTEAFFGQGTRLTVV.

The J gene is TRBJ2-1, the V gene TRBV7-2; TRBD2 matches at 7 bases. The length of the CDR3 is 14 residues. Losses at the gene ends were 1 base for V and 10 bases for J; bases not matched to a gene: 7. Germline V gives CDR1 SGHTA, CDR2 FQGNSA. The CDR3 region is CASSLGRETAEQFF. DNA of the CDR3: TGTGCCAGCAGCTTAGGGCGGGAGACGGCCGAGCAGTTCTTC.

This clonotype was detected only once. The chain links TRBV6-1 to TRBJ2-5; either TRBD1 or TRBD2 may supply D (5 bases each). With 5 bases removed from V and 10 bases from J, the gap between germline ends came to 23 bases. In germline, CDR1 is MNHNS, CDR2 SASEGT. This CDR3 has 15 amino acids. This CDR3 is CASSPGRGYENIQYF. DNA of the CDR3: TGTGCCAGCAGTCCGGGACGCGGTTACGAAAACATCCAGTACTTC.

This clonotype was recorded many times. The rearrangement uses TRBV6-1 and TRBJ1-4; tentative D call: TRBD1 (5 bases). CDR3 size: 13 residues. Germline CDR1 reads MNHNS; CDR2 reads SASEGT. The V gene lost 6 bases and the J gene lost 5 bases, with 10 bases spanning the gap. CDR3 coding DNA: TGTGCCAGCAGGGGGGGGATCAATGAAAAACTGTTTTTT. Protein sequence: CASRGGINEKLFF.

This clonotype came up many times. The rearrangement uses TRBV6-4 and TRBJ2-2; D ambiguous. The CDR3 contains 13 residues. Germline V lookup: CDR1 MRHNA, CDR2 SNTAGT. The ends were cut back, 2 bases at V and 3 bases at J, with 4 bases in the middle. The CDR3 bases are TGTGCCAGCAGTGACAGGGACACCGGGGAGCTGTTTTTT. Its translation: CASSDRDTGELFF.

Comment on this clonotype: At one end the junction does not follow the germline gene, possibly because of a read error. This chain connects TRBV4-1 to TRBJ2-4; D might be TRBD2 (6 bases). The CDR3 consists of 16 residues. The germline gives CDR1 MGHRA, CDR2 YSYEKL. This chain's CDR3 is CASSQEGRRGTDIQYF. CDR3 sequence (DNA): TGCGCCAGCAGCCAAGAGGGGCGGAGGGGCACAGACATTCAGTATTTC.

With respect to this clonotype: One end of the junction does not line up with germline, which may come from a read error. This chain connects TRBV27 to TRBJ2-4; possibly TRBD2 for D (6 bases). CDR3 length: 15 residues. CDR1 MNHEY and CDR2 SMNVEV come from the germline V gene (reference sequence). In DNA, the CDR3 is TGTGCCAGCAGGACGGGACTTCGAGACAAAAATATTCAGTACTTC. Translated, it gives CASRTGLRDKNIQYF.

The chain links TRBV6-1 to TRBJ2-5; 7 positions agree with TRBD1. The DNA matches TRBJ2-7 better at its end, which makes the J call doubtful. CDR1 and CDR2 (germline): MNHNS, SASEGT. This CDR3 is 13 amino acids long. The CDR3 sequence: CASSEFTGVEQYF. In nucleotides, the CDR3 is TGTGCCAGCAGTGAATTTACAGGGGTCGAGCAGTACTTC.

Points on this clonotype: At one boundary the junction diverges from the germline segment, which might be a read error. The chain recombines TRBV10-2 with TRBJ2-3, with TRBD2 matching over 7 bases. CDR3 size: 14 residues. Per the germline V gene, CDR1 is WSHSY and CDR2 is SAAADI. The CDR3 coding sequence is TGCGCCAGCTCGGGGCTGGGAGGGAAAGATATGCAGTATTTT. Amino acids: CASSGLGGKDMQYF.

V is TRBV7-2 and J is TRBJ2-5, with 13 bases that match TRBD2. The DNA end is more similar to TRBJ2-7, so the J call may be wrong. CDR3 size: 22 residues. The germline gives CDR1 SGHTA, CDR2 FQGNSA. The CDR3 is CASSLVQVWGLAGPKQVYEQYF. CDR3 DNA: TGTGCCAGCAGCTTAGTCCAGGTTTGGGGACTAGCGGGACCCAAACAGGTCTACGAGCAGTACTTC.

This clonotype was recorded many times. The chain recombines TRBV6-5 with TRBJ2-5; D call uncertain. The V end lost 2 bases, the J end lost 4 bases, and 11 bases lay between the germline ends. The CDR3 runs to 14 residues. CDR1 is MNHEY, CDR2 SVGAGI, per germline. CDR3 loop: CASSYAPARETQYF. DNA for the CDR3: TGTGCCAGCAGTTACGCTCCAGCGAGAGAGACCCAGTACTTC.

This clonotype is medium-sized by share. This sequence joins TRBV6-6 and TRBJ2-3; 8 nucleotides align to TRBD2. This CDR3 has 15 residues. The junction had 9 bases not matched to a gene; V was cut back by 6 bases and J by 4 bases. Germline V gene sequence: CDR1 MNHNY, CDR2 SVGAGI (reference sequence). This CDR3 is CASRYSGKGSDTQYF. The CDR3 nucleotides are TGTGCCAGCAGATATAGCGGGAAGGGGTCAGATACGCAGTATTTT.

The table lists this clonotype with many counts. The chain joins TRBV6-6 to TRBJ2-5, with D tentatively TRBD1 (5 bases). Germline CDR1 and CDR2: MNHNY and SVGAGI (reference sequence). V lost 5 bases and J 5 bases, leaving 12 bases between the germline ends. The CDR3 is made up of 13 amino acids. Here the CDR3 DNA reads TGTGCCAGCAGTCCCCGACAGACCGAGACCCAGTACTTC. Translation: CASSPRQTETQYF.

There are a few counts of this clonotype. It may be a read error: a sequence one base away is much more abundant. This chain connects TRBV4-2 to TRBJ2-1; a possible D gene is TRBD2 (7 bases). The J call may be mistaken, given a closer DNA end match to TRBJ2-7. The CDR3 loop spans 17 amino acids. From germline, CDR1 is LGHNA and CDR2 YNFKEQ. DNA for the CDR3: TGTGCCAGCAGCCAAGTAGGGGGGGCGGTTTCCTACAATGAGCAGTACTTC. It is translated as CASSQVGGAVSYNEQYF.

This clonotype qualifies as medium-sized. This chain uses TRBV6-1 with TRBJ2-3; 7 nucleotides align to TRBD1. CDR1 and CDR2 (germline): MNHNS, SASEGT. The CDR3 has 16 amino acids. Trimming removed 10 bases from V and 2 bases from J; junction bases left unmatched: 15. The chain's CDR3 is CATPTITGVITDTQYF. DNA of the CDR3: TGTGCCACCCCCACGATTACAGGGGTCATCACAGATACGCAGTATTTT.

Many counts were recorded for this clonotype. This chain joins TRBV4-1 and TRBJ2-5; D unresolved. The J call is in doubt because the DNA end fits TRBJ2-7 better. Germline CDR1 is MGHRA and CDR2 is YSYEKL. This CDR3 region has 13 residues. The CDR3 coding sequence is TGCGCCAGCAGCCAAGATTTCGGCGGCGAGCAGTACTTC. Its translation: CASSQDFGGEQYF.

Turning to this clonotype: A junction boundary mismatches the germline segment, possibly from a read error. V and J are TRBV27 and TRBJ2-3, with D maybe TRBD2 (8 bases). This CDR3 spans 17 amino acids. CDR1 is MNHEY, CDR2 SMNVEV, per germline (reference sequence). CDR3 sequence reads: CASSAGGGGRSTETQYF. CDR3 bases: TGTGCCAGCAGCGCGGGGGGAGGGGGCCGTAGCACAGAGACCCAGTACTTT.

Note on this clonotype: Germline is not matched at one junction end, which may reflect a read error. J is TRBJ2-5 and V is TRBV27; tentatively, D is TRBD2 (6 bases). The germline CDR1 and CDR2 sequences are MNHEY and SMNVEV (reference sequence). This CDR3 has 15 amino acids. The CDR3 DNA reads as TGTGCCGGGGGGACGGGGTGCCGAGACCAAGAGACGCAGTATTTC. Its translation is CAGGTGCRDQETQYF.